This TCR beta chain was identified during a study of shared clonotypes between healthy human individuals. General observations from the study: Only blood was sampled, and tissue TCR repertoires likely differ from blood ones.

The germline V gene has CDR1 MDHEN and CDR2 SYDVKM. This CDR3 comprises 13 residues. With V trimmed by 10 bases and J by 8 bases, 12 bases remained unmatched. TCRdb's copy holds only in-frame clones and misses some; the assay was immunoSEQ multiplex PCR. The sample has 2 million to 3 million clones, approximately 93% seen once. Only one count was recorded for this clone. The antigen remains undetermined. The origin of this receptor is a man aged 18 to 29 in good health. Some clones in this sample may be carry-over from other donors' samples. Sequenced input: naive CD4+ T cells from PBMCs. Subset meaning: CD45RA+ positively selected. V is TRBV28 and J is TRBJ1-1; 8 bases align to TRBD1. Here the CDR3 DNA reads TGTGCCACCTATCCCTGGACAGGGCGCGAAGCTTTCTTT. It is translated as CATYPWTGREAFF.